This is a list of T cell receptor beta chains from one sample in a study of technical replicates of blood from several donors. Clones were sequenced by immunoSEQ multiplex PCR, and TCRdb holds only the in-frame ones, with some missing. The data contain approximately 87,000 clones, approximately 94% of them singletons. Input material: T cells isolated from PBMCs. The receptors come from a human donor in good health. Each CDR3 is given with its conserved first and last residue. Fields, in order: D gene, clone size, J gene, V gene, CDR3 DNA, CDR3 protein. A D gene is named only where the DNA matches it firmly. A clone size is listed for some rows: how often the clone was seen (once, few, many), or a class if it is expanded.

D gene: TRBD1; clone size: -; J gene: TRBJ1-1; V gene: TRBV6-6; CDR3 DNA: TGTGCCAGCAGATTGGACAGGACGAACACTGAAGCTTTCTTT; CDR3 protein: CASRLDRTNTEAFF
D gene: TRBD1; clone size: -; J gene: TRBJ1-5; V gene: TRBV2; CDR3 DNA: TGTGCCAGCAGTCCCGGGACAGGGGGAGATCAGCCCCAGCATTTT; CDR3 protein: CASSPGTGGDQPQHF
D gene: -; clone size: -; J gene: TRBJ2-2; V gene: TRBV27; CDR3 DNA: TGTGCCAGCAGTTTAGGGCAGGGGCGGAAGAACACCGGGGAGCTGTTTTTT; CDR3 protein: CASSLGQGRKNTGELFF
D gene: -; clone size: -; J gene: TRBJ2-3; V gene: TRBV7-3; CDR3 DNA: TGTGCCAGCAGCTTAGCGGGGTTTGGCACAGATACGCAGTATTTT; CDR3 protein: CASSLAGFGTDTQYF
D gene: -; clone size: once; J gene: TRBJ2-1; V gene: TRBV28; CDR3 DNA: TGTGCCAGCAGTTCCCCTATAGCGAAGCAAGGGAAGCAGTTCTTC; CDR3 protein: CASSSPIAKQGKQFF
D gene: -; clone size: -; J gene: TRBJ2-5; V gene: TRBV28; CDR3 DNA: TGTGCCAGCAGGGTTAGCGGAGCGGACCAAGAGACCCAGTACTTC; CDR3 protein: CASRVSGADQETQYF
D gene: TRBD1; clone size: -; J gene: TRBJ2-3; V gene: TRBV18; CDR3 DNA: TGTGCCAGCTCACCAGGTTTCAGTGACAGGGGCTCAGATACGCAGTATTTT; CDR3 protein: CASSPGFSDRGSDTQYF
D gene: TRBD1; clone size: -; J gene: TRBJ2-7; V gene: TRBV5-1; CDR3 DNA: TGCGCCAGCAGCTTGCAACAGGGGAAGGGTGGCGAGCAGTACTTC; CDR3 protein: CASSLQQGKGGEQYF
D gene: -; clone size: -; J gene: TRBJ1-1; V gene: TRBV7-9; CDR3 DNA: TGTGCCAGCAGCTACACGGGACACATGAACACTGAAGCTTTCTTT; CDR3 protein: CASSYTGHMNTEAFF
D gene: TRBD1; clone size: -; J gene: TRBJ1-1; V gene: TRBV7-2; CDR3 DNA: TGTGCCAGCAGCAATAAACCGGGACAGGGATTGAACACTGAAGCTTTCTTT; CDR3 protein: CASSNKPGQGLNTEAFF
D gene: TRBD2; clone size: -; J gene: TRBJ2-1; V gene: TRBV7-9; CDR3 DNA: TGTGCCAGCAGCTTAGCTCCGGCGGGAGAGTTTTATGAGCAGTTCTTC; CDR3 protein: CASSLAPAGEFYEQFF